Below, 26 T cell receptor beta chains from the same sample are listed, as sequenced in a study of prognosis after radiotherapy for stage I lung cancer. The TCR beta CDR3 region was amplified from genomic DNA, with two rounds of multiplex PCR being used for the amplification. Primers specific to each TRBV and TRBJ gene were used in first-round PCR. TCRdb re-called the multiplex PCR reads with MiXCR, one entry per CDR3 protein. The sample has around 63,000 distinct CDR3 sequences, roughly 29% seen once. The material was PBMCs, obtained before or after stereotactic body radiation therapy (not recorded which). These receptors were collected from a donor aged 50 or older with non-small cell lung cancer.

This clonotype has ten or more counts. The chain uses TRBV6-2 or TRBV6-3 and TRBJ2-3; no firm D call. Germline V gene sequence: CDR1 MNHEY, CDR2 SVGEGT. The CDR3 totals 14 residues. V was clipped by 5 bases and J by 0 bases, with 9 bases between them. The CDR3 DNA follows: TGTGCCAGCAGTGCCGACGGGAGCACAGATACGCAGTATTTT. Its translation is CASSADGSTDTQYF.

This clonotype was picked up many times. The rearrangement uses TRBV5-1 and TRBJ2-7, with TRBD1 as a possible D gene (5 bases). The CDR3 is 16 residues long. Trimming took off 4 bases at V and 1 base at J, with 18 bases between the two ends. Germline V CDR1 and CDR2: SGHRS, YFSETQ. CDR3 sequence reads: CASSPIDRQLSYEQYF. DNA of the CDR3: TGCGCCAGCAGCCCGATAGACAGACAATTGTCCTACGAGCAGTACTTC.

This clonotype came up many times. This chain connects TRBV10-3 to TRBJ2-2, with a tentative D call TRBD2 (5 bases). V was clipped by 1 base and J by 6 bases, with 12 bases between them. CDR1 and CDR2 (germline): ENHRY, SYGVKD. CDR3 size: 15 residues. The DNA for the CDR3 is TGTGCCATCAGTGAGTTAGGTTTTAGCGCCGGGGAGCTGTTTTTT. This sequence encodes CAISELGFSAGELFF.

This clonotype was counted ten times or more. The V gene is TRBV7-8, the J gene TRBJ1-1, with D possibly matching TRBD1 (6 bases). Trimming took 4 bases from V and 2 from J, leaving 11 bases between them. Germline CDR1 reads SGHVS; CDR2 reads FQNEAQ. CDR3 length: 14 amino acids. The CDR3 loop reads CASSSRTDNTEAFF. In DNA, the CDR3 is TGTGCCAGCAGCTCGCGGACAGACAACACTGAAGCTTTCTTT. The whole variable domain, filled in from reference TRBV7-8 and TRBJ1-1, reads GAGVSQSPRYKVAKRGQDVALRCDPISGHVSLFWYQQALGQGPEFLTYFQNEAQLDKSGLPSDRFFAERPEGSVSTLKIQRTQQEDSAVYLCASSSRTDNTEAFFGQGTRLTVV.

This clonotype was seen at least ten times. V is TRBV14 and J is TRBJ1-1, with no clear D. The CDR3 has 15 residues. The V gene's germline CDR1 is SGHDN and CDR2 FVKESK. Trimming cost V 0 bases and J 4 bases, with 12 bases left between them. The DNA for the CDR3 is TGTGCCAGCAGCCAAGATGGATCGGCAGGCACTGAAGCTTTCTTT. Protein sequence: CASSQDGSAGTEAFF.

This clonotype has ten or more counts. The chain uses TRBV5-4 and TRBJ2-1; 12 bases are shared with TRBD1. The junction had 3 bases not matched to a gene; V was cut back by 2 bases and J by 6 bases. Germline V CDR1 and CDR2: SGHNT, YYREEE (reference sequence). The CDR3 is 15 amino acids. CDR3 nucleotide sequence: TGTGCCAGCAGCTTAGGGACAGGGGGCTTCAATGAGCAGTTCTTC. This codes for CASSLGTGGFNEQFF.

This clonotype was observed at least ten times. The conserved final phenylalanine or tryptophan is absent from the CDR3, which likely points to a read error. The chain uses TRBV5-1 and TRBJ2-2; either TRBD1 or TRBD2 may fit D (6 bases each). Germline V lookup: CDR1 SGHRS, CDR2 YFSETQ. This CDR3 region has 13 residues. Trimming left V 4 bases short and J 6 bases short, with 10 bases between. Here the CDR3 reads CASSRGGPGELFS. The DNA of the CDR3 is TGCGCCAGCAGCAGAGGGGGGCCCGGGGAGCTGTTTTCT.

This clonotype was recorded many times. The chain joins TRBV3-1 to TRBJ1-2; TRBD1 matches 8 bases. This CDR3 contains 14 residues. Trimming took 6 bases from V and 5 from J; bases not matched to a gene: 8. Germline CDR1 reads LGHDT; CDR2 reads YNNKEL (reference sequence). This chain's CDR3 is CASRGQGGKYGYTF. In DNA, the CDR3 is TGTGCCAGCAGAGGACAGGGTGGGAAGTATGGCTACACCTTC.

At least ten counts were recorded for this clonotype. The gene calls are TRBV6-1 and TRBJ1-6; weak D call: TRBD1 (5 bases). The length of the CDR3 is 15 residues. Germline V gene data show CDR1 as MNHNS and CDR2 as SASEGT. V lost 8 bases, J lost 0 bases, and 11 bases lay in between. The CDR3 sequence is CASGRQSSYNSPLHF. Here the CDR3 DNA reads TGTGCCAGCGGACGACAGAGCTCCTATAATTCACCCCTCCACTTT.

This clonotype came up many times. The chain carries TRBV18 and TRBJ1-3, with 9 bases aligning to TRBD1. CDR3 size: 16 residues. The V gene end was trimmed by 4 bases and the J gene end by 1 base; junction bases not matched to a gene: 5. Per the germline V gene, CDR1 is KGHSH and CDR2 is LQKENI. CDR3 nucleotides: TGTGCCAGCTCACACTTTGGACAGGGGTCTGGAAACACCATATATTTT. Translating it yields CASSHFGQGSGNTIYF.

The V call is TRBV6-2 or TRBV6-3, the J call TRBJ1-5, with unresolved D. Trimming left V 4 bases short and J 11 bases short, with 15 bases between. This CDR3 comprises 13 residues. The germline V gene has CDR1 MNHEY and CDR2 SVGEGT. The CDR3 DNA reads as TGTGCCAGCAGTTCCTCCCATGAGAGTACCCAGCATTTT. It specifies CASSSSHESTQHF.

This clonotype was seen many times. The chain joins TRBV19 to TRBJ1-5; the match to TRBD1 covers 7 bases. Germline lookup yields CDR1 LNHDA and CDR2 SQIVND (reference sequence). This CDR3 has 15 residues. The V gene end was trimmed by 6 bases and the J gene end by 6 bases; junction bases not matched to a gene: 11. CDR3 sequence: CASSDDRAGSQPQHF. In DNA, the CDR3 is TGTGCCAGTAGCGACGACAGGGCAGGCTCTCAGCCCCAGCATTTT.

This clonotype was counted many times. The gene calls are TRBV28 and TRBJ2-7, with D unclear. The CDR3 is 12 amino acids. Germline V gene lookup returns CDR1 MDHEN and CDR2 SYDVKM. The V and J ends lost 5 bases and 1 base respectively, with 6 bases between them. DNA for the CDR3: TGTGCCAGCAGTCCCGATTCCTACGAGCAGTACTTC. It is translated as CASSPDSYEQYF.

This clonotype was observed many times. The chain is built from TRBV18 and TRBJ1-2; maybe TRBD1 (5 bases). This CDR3 is built from 16 residues. The V gene lost 6 bases and the J gene lost 2 bases, with 19 bases spanning the gap. Per the germline V gene, CDR1 is KGHSH and CDR2 is LQKENI. As DNA, the CDR3 is TGTGCCAGCTCCCGGTCACAGGCCGAAGCCAACTATGGCTACACCTTC. This translates into CASSRSQAEANYGYTF. Full variable domain (rest looked up from reference TRBV18 and TRBJ1-2): NAGVMQNPRHLVRRRGQEARLRCSPMKGHSHVYWYRQLPEEGLKFMVYLQKENIIDESGMPKERFSAEFPKEGPSILRIQQVVRGDSAAYFCASSRSQAEANYGYTFGSGTRLTVV.

The J gene is TRBJ1-5, the V gene TRBV2; 7 bases are a match to TRBD1. The J call may not be correct, given that the DNA end is closer to TRBJ2-3. Germline V gene sequence: CDR1 SNHLY, CDR2 FYNNEI. The CDR3 loop spans 17 amino acids. DNA for the CDR3: TGTGCCAGCAGTGAAACCCCAGACAGGGAGACGGATCAGCCTCAGTATTTT. Its protein product is CASSETPDRETDQPQYF.

This clonotype has at least ten counts. For the CDR3, the DNA is TGTGCCAGCAGTTCCACACGGGGGGGGGTTTACAATGAGCAGTTCTTC. Its translation is CASSSTRGGVYNEQFF. The V and J genes are TRBV6-2 or TRBV6-3 and TRBJ2-1; 8 nucleotides align to TRBD2. The J segment lost 4 bases and the V segment lost 4 bases, leaving 9 bases of the junction unmatched. CDR1 is MNHEY, CDR2 SVGEGT, per germline. The CDR3 is made up of 16 amino acids.

As for this clonotype: This is likely an artifact of a read error, given a far larger clone one base away. The chain links TRBV7-9 to TRBJ2-1; 12 bases map to TRBD2. The junction had 7 bases not matched to a gene; V was cut back by 5 bases and J by 5 bases. The V gene's germline CDR1 is SEHNR and CDR2 FQNEAQ (reference sequence). This CDR3 region has 16 residues. This CDR3 reads CASSNRTSGVHNEQFF. DNA for the CDR3: TGTGCCAGCAGCAACCGGACTAGCGGGGTTCACAATGAGCAGTTCTTC. The entire variable domain, with the rest obtained from reference TRBV7-9 and TRBJ2-1, is as follows: DTGVSQNPRHKITKRGQNVTFRCDPISEHNRLYWYRQTLGQGPEFLTYFQNEAQLEKSRLLSDRFSAERPKGSFSTLEIQRTEQGDSAMYLCASSNRTSGVHNEQFFGPGTRLTVL.

In regard to this clonotype: A far larger clone is one nucleotide away, so this likely arose from a read error. The rearrangement uses TRBV6-2 or TRBV6-3 and TRBJ1-1, with D maybe TRBD1 (6 bases). From germline, CDR1 is MNHEY and CDR2 SVGEGT. This CDR3 has 13 amino acids. CDR3 amino acids: CASRLQGNTEDFF. The CDR3 DNA is TGTGCCAGCAGATTACAGGGTAACACTGAAGATTTCTTT.

This clonotype was seen many times. V usage is TRBV20-1 and J usage is TRBJ2-3; weak D call: TRBD2 (5 bases). CDR1 is DFQATT, CDR2 SNEGSKA, per germline (reference sequence). V was shortened by 6 bases and J by 4 bases, with 20 bases between the two germline ends. This CDR3 is 15 amino acids long. CDR3 in amino acids: CSAENQREPSDTQYF. In DNA form, the CDR3 reads TGCAGTGCCGAAAATCAGAGGGAACCCTCAGATACGCAGTATTTT.

In its sample, this clonotype was seen many times. The chain has TRBV7-9 and TRBJ2-2; TRBD1 aligns across 8 bases. Germline assignment: CDR1 SEHNR and CDR2 FQNEAQ (reference sequence). Trimming at V came to 1 base and at J to 7 bases, leaving 11 bases not matched to a gene. The CDR3 covers 17 residues. CDR3 in DNA: TGTGCCAGCAGCTTAGAAGCGACAGGGGTTGAAGGCGGGGAGCTGTTTTTT. This sequence encodes CASSLEATGVEGGELFF.

The table lists this clonotype with many counts. The J gene is TRBJ2-3, the V gene TRBV4-1, with unresolved D. Trimming left V 1 base short and J 1 base short, with 3 bases between. CDR1 and CDR2 from the germline V gene are MGHRA and YSYEKL. The CDR3 has 13 residues. The CDR3 protein is CASSQVGTDTQYF. The DNA of the CDR3 is TGCGCCAGCAGCCAAGTTGGCACAGATACGCAGTATTTT.

In regard to this clonotype: This may come from a read error, since a much larger clone is one base off. The rearrangement links TRBV5-1 to TRBJ2-2; D tentatively reads TRBD1 or TRBD2 (5 bases each). CDR1 and CDR2 (germline): SGHRS, YFSETQ. The CDR3 length is 13 residues. The CDR3 region is CDSRPPGTGELLF. In DNA form, the CDR3 reads TGCGACAGCAGGCCCCCAGGGACCGGGGAGCTGCTTTTT. Drawing the rest from reference TRBV5-1 and TRBJ2-2, the complete variable domain is KAGVTQTPRYLIKTRGQQVTLSCSPISGHRSVSWYQQTPGQGLQFLFEYFSETQRNKGNFPGRFSGRQFSNSRSEMNVSTLELGDSALYLCDSRPPGTGELLFGEGSRLTVL.

This clonotype was seen at least ten times. The chain joins TRBV20-1 to TRBJ1-1; TRBD1 agrees at 12 bases. CDR1 and CDR2 (germline): DFQATT, SNEGSKA (reference sequence). The CDR3 extends over 15 amino acids. Trimming at V came to 6 bases and at J to 3 bases, leaving 8 bases not matched to a gene. CDR3 in amino acids: CSAWDRGPVDTEAFF. For the CDR3, the DNA is TGCAGTGCCTGGGACAGGGGGCCCGTGGACACTGAAGCTTTCTTT.

To note about this clonotype: One base separates it from a far larger clone, so it is likely a read error. The chain joins TRBV6-2 or TRBV6-3 to TRBJ1-1, with a tentative D call TRBD1 (6 bases). Germline assignment: CDR1 MNHEY and CDR2 SVGEGT. The CDR3 runs to 14 residues. Trimming cost V 6 bases and J 0 bases, with 11 bases left between them. In DNA form, the CDR3 reads TGTGCCAGCAGCAGAACAGGGATGAACACTGAAGCTTTCTTT. Translated, it gives CASSRTGMNTEAFF.

This clonotype has just a few counts. The chain combines TRBV5-4 with TRBJ1-1; D might be TRBD1 (5 bases). The V end was cut by 4 bases, the J end by 1 base, with 14 bases between. This CDR3 has 15 amino acids. Looked up from germline, CDR1 is SGHNT and CDR2 is YYREEE (reference sequence). The CDR3 DNA is TGTGCCAGCAGCCCCCCCAAGGGGACGAACACTGAAGCTTTCTTT. The encoded protein is CASSPPKGTNTEAFF.

This clonotype was observed many times. CDR3 bases: TGTGCCAGTAGTACCCTTGGAGAGACCCAGTACTTC. It yields the protein CASSTLGETQYF. The chain combines TRBV19 with TRBJ2-5, with D uncertain. This CDR3 comprises 12 residues. The germline V gene has CDR1 LNHDA and CDR2 SQIVND (reference sequence). Trimming stripped 4 bases from V and 4 bases from J, with 7 bases between.